In this sample, the clone carrying this T cell receptor (beta chain) turned up many times. This sample is part of a study of early T cells in non-severe SARS-CoV-2 infection. Study in general: Chains were unpaired, as sequencing was done on bulk RNA from unsorted whole blood.

TCRdb called the 5' RACE reads again in MiXCR, with one record for every CDR3 protein. The sample holds tens of thousands of distinct CDR3 sequences, 6% to 7% seen once. This CDR3 has 13 residues. The V segment lost 5 bases and the J segment 6 bases; nucleotides outside the gene matches: 3. The germline V gene encodes CDR1 SGHAT and CDR2 FQNNGV. Specimen: whole blood. The TCR comes from an adult who was a healthcare worker with PCR-confirmed SARS-CoV-2 infection or an uninfected control (not recorded which). The V and J genes are TRBV11-2 and TRBJ2-2; 7 bases agree with TRBD2. Written as DNA, the CDR3 is TGTGCCAGCAGCCAGGGAGGGCCCGGGGAGCTGTTTTTT. As protein: CASSQGGPGELFF.